Following are 9 T cell receptor beta chains from one sample sequenced in a study of blood T cells in healthy people across ages. Together with a sample-barcoded 5' primer, a J-beta primer mix was included in a second PCR lasting 7 to 11 cycles. TCRdb reprocessed the 5' RACE reads with MiXCR, giving one entry per CDR3 protein. The sample has about 1.4 million distinct CDR3 sequences; approximately 59% are singletons. Sequencing used blood. The receptors were gathered from a young man in good health.

The J gene is TRBJ2-1, the V gene TRBV7-8; no clear D. The CDR3 consists of 13 residues. Germline loops: CDR1 SGHVS, CDR2 FQNEAQ. V was pared by 5 bases and J by 5 bases, with 10 bases between. Here the CDR3 DNA reads TGTGCCAGCAGCCACGCCAGGAACAATGAGCAGTTCTTC. Its protein product is CASSHARNNEQFF. The full variable domain, in which reference TRBV7-8 and TRBJ2-1 provide the parts outside the CDR3, is GAGVSQSPRYKVAKRGQDVALRCDPISGHVSLFWYQQALGQGPEFLTYFQNEAQLDKSGLPSDRFFAERPEGSVSTLKIQRTQQEDSAVYLCASSHARNNEQFFGPGTRLTVL.

The chain couples TRBV4-3 to TRBJ2-5; 9 nucleotides align to TRBD1. Germline V gives CDR1 LGHNA, CDR2 YSLEER. The CDR3 has 17 amino acids. The V segment lost 2 bases and the J segment 2 bases; nucleotides outside the gene matches: 9. CDR3 residues: CASSQSYRGLGQETQYF. DNA for the CDR3: TGCGCCAGCAGCCAATCTTACAGGGGGCTGGGGCAAGAGACCCAGTACTTC.

This clonotype was seen a handful of times. The chain has TRBV29-1 and TRBJ1-2; weak D call: TRBD1 (5 bases). CDR1 is SQVTM and CDR2 is ANQGSEA in the germline V gene. The CDR3 is 13 amino acids. Trimming left V 5 bases short and J 3 bases short, with 13 bases between. The CDR3 sequence is CSVRMGGDYGYTF. The CDR3 coding sequence is TGCAGCGTTCGCATGGGAGGGGACTATGGCTACACCTTC.

The J gene is TRBJ2-2, the V gene TRBV4-1, with D possibly TRBD1 on 5 matching bases. Germline V CDR1 and CDR2: MGHRA, YSYEKL. Between the trimmed V and J ends, which lost 5 bases and 6 bases, there was a span of 16 bases. The CDR3 length is 15 residues. CDR3 amino acids: CASSEIISGPGELFF. The DNA of the CDR3 is TGCGCCAGCAGCGAGATTATTTCAGGGCCCGGGGAGCTGTTTTTT.

The chain employs TRBV4-3 and TRBJ2-4; no clear D gene. The last part of the DNA fits TRBJ2-7 better; the J call may be wrong. The CDR3 totals 14 residues. Germline CDR1 LGHNA, CDR2 YSLEER. The CDR3 DNA reads TGCGCCAGCAGCCAAGACCTCACCCGGAACGAGCAGTACTTC. Translation gives CASSQDLTRNEQYF.

The chain is built from TRBV7-2 and TRBJ2-7; 7 bases match TRBD1. The V and J ends lost 1 base and 6 bases, in that order; junction bases with no gene match: 9. CDR3 length: 15 amino acids. CDR1 SGHTA and CDR2 FQGNSA come from the germline V gene. The CDR3 reads CASSLGPRGIAEQYF. The CDR3 DNA sequence: TGTGCCAGCAGCTTAGGGCCCAGGGGGATAGCCGAGCAGTACTTC.

J is TRBJ2-1 and V is TRBV13; weak D call: TRBD2 (5 bases). Germline loops: CDR1 PRHDT, CDR2 FYEKMQ (reference sequence). The CDR3 covers 15 residues. Trimming removed 5 bases at V and 0 bases at J, with 11 bases between. The CDR3 DNA follows: TGTGCCAGCAGCCTACTAGTTTACTCCTACAATGAGCAGTTCTTC. This translates into CASSLLVYSYNEQFF.

This clonotype occurred a few times. The gene calls are TRBV15 and TRBJ2-4, with D tentatively TRBD1 or TRBD2 (5 bases each). This CDR3 has 13 residues. V was shortened by 0 bases and J by 9 bases, with 9 bases between the two germline ends. CDR1 and CDR2 (germline): LNHNV, YYDKDF (reference sequence). In DNA form, the CDR3 reads TGTGCCACCAGCAGAGACGCTGGGGGCATTCAGTACTTC. This sequence encodes CATSRDAGGIQYF. Full variable domain (missing parts from reference TRBV15 and TRBJ2-4): DAMVIQNPRYQVTQFGKPVTLSCSQTLNHNVMYWYQQKSSQAPKLLFHYYDKDFNNEADTPDNFQSRRPNTSFCFLDIRSPGLGDTAMYLCATSRDAGGIQYFGAGTRLSVL.

CDR3 bases: TGTGCCAGCAGCTTACGAAGGGGAGGATCTGGGGCCAACGTCCTGACTTTC. Its translation: CASSLRRGGSGANVLTF. The rearrangement uses TRBV7-6 and TRBJ2-6, with TRBD2 as a possible D gene (6 bases). Germline-derived CDR1 and CDR2 are SGHVS and FNYEAQ. The CDR3 totals 17 residues. The V end lost 2 bases, the J end lost 1 base, and 12 bases lay between the germline ends.